The clone carrying this T cell receptor (beta chain) came up many times. These data are taken from a study of T cells in Graves' hyperthyroidism and ophthalmopathy. V trimming: 10 bases; J trimming: 1 base; junction bases outside the gene matches: 9. Germline values: CDR1 ENHRY, CDR2 SYGVKD. The CDR3 length is 15 residues. The TCR beta CDR3 regions underwent amplification using RNA transcripts as the source. Using the HTBI primer set, a first-round RT-PCR was run on the TCR CDR3. TCRdb passed the multiplex PCR reads through MiXCR, listing each CDR3 protein once. This sample has some 500,000 distinct CDR3 sequences, with around 15% found just once.

The receptor was isolated from a woman younger than 35 with Graves' hyperthyroidism. This chain links TRBV10-3 with TRBJ2-2; TRBD1 matches at 7 bases. What was sequenced was blood. CDR3 amino acids: CATSRTGVNTGELFF. In DNA form, the CDR3 reads TGTGCCACCTCACGGACAGGCGTGAACACCGGGGAGCTGTTTTTT.